The source of this T cell receptor (beta chain) is a study of beta chain features in type 1 diabetes. Whole-study findings and limits: VDJ junctions sequenced from type 1 diabetes patients showed fewer insertions and more deletions. The similarity of naive, central memory and Treg TCRB repertoires appeared greater among patients than among healthy donors.

TCRB transcripts that were expressed got sequenced, as all of the isolated RNA had been reverse transcribed. Repertoires were generated with immunoSEQ multiplex PCR, while TCRdb's copy carries only in-frame clones and drops some. The sample carries around 500,000 clones, roughly 31% recorded once. This CDR3 is built from 13 residues. The ends were cut back, 1 base at V and 6 bases at J, with 6 bases in the middle. From germline, CDR1 is LNHDA and CDR2 SQIVND (reference sequence). This clone was observed a few times. Antigen unknown. This TCR came from a man aged 18 to 30 in good health. The genes are TRBV19 and TRBJ2-2; no clear D gene. Sample: naive CD4+ T cells from blood. Here the CDR3 reads CASSIALSGELFF. CDR3 DNA sequence: TGTGCCAGTAGTATAGCCCTCTCCGGGGAGCTGTTTTTT.